Below, 22 T cell receptor beta chains from the same sample are listed, as sequenced in a study of blood T cell repertoires in COVID-19. Assay used: immunoSEQ multiplex PCR; TCRdb lists only in-frame clones, some missing. Among about 68,000 clones, 80% to 90% were seen once, and the ten largest hold 1.4%. The sequencing input was peripheral blood. The receptors originated from a woman aged 55-69 years with acute or convalescent COVID-19.

The chain couples TRBV2 to TRBJ2-1; TRBD2 is a possible D gene (5 bases). The V and J ends lost 5 bases and 12 bases respectively, with 11 bases between them. The CDR3 loop spans 11 amino acids. From germline, CDR1 is SNHLY and CDR2 FYNNEI. CDR3 nucleotides: TGTGCCAGCAGTCGGGGTGTTGGGCAGTTCTTC. Residues: CASSRGVGQFF.

J is TRBJ1-3 and V is TRBV7-3; D may be TRBD1 (5 bases). Trimming shortened V by 2 bases and J by 2 bases, and 19 bases separated the two germline ends. The CDR3 runs 18 residues. CDR1 is SGHTA, CDR2 FQGTGA, per germline. The CDR3 loop is CASSLFPSTDYAGNTIYF. The CDR3 nucleotides are TGTGCCAGCAGCTTATTTCCCTCGACAGATTATGCTGGAAACACCATATATTTT.

This clone was counted only a few times. V gene TRBV5-1 combines with J gene TRBJ2-7; 7 positions match TRBD1. The CDR3 sequence is 16 residues long. Germline V gene sequence: CDR1 SGHRS, CDR2 YFSETQ. V lost 1 base, J lost 2 bases, and 9 bases stayed unmatched. DNA of the CDR3: TGCGCCAGCAGCTTGACCGGGACAGTCCGAACCTACGAGCAGTACTTC. Its protein product is CASSLTGTVRTYEQYF. The full variable domain, rest sourced from reference TRBV5-1 and TRBJ2-7, is KAGVTQTPRYLIKTRGQQVTLSCSPISGHRSVSWYQQTPGQGLQFLFEYFSETQRNKGNFPGRFSGRQFSNSRSEMNVSTLELGDSALYLCASSLTGTVRTYEQYFGPGTRLTVT.

The rearrangement joins TRBV19 to TRBJ1-1; 8 bases match TRBD1. This CDR3 region has 13 residues. Germline CDR1 and CDR2: LNHDA and SQIVND (reference sequence). J lost 3 bases, V lost 7 bases, and 4 bases had no gene match. The CDR3 protein is CASTLTGDTEAFF. Here the CDR3 DNA reads TGTGCCAGTACACTGACAGGGGACACTGAAGCTTTCTTT.

This rearrangement joins TRBV7-7 to TRBJ2-7; weak D call: TRBD2 (6 bases). The CDR3 contains 12 residues. Trimming took 0 bases from V and 6 from J, leaving 6 bases between them. CDR1 SSHAT and CDR2 FNYEAQ come from the germline V gene (reference sequence). The CDR3 here is CASSLAGGEQYF. CDR3 nucleotide sequence: TGTGCCAGCAGCTTAGCGGGGGGCGAGCAGTACTTC.

This chain uses TRBV6-5 with TRBJ1-2; no clear D. Germline CDR1 and CDR2: MNHEY and SVGAGI. V was clipped by 5 bases and J by 6 bases, with 13 bases between them. This CDR3 has 13 residues. CDR3 region: CASSPYSKDGYTF. In DNA, the CDR3 is TGTGCCAGCAGTCCCTACAGTAAGGATGGCTACACCTTC.

The gene calls are TRBV3-1 (or the pseudogene TRBV3-2) and TRBJ1-2; D might be TRBD1 (6 bases). There are 15 residues in the CDR3. Trimming cost V 4 bases and J 4 bases, with 16 bases left between them. Germline V lookup: CDR1 LGHDT, CDR2 YNNKEL (reference sequence). The CDR3, as DNA: TGTGCCAGCAGCCTAAATGACAGGAGGCCCTATGGCTACACCTTC. Its translation is CASSLNDRRPYGYTF.

The chain uses TRBV18 and TRBJ1-4; D is undetermined. V was shortened by 3 bases and J by 5 bases, with 13 bases between the two germline ends. The CDR3 is made up of 15 amino acids. The germline V gene has CDR1 KGHSH and CDR2 LQKENI. CDR3 in amino acids: CASSPGGQSNEKLFF. DNA for the CDR3: TGTGCCAGCTCACCGGGTGGGCAGTCGAATGAAAAACTGTTTTTT.

This chain joins TRBV11-3 and TRBJ2-7, with TRBD2 identical over 7 bases. This CDR3 region has 13 residues. Germline CDR1 and CDR2: SGHNT and YENEEA. Losses at the gene ends were 4 bases for V and 3 bases for J; bases not matched to a gene: 3. DNA for the CDR3: TGTGCCAGCAGCTCGGGGGGAGGCTACGAGCAGTACTTC. Protein: CASSSGGGYEQYF.

This clone was counted between two and nine times. This sequence joins TRBV6-6 and TRBJ2-1, with 11 nucleotides matching TRBD2. Germline V gives CDR1 MNHNY, CDR2 SVGAGI (reference sequence). The trim removed 5 bases at V and 3 bases at J, leaving 12 bases unmatched. There are 18 residues in the CDR3. The CDR3, as DNA: TGTGCCAGCAGTCCCCAATATGCGACTAGCGGGGTCTACAATGAGCAGTTCTTC. Its protein is CASSPQYATSGVYNEQFF.

The genes are TRBV19 and TRBJ2-1, with D possibly TRBD1 on 5 matching bases. This CDR3 spans 15 amino acids. Trimming cost V 5 bases and J 8 bases, with 19 bases left between them. Germline V lookup: CDR1 LNHDA, CDR2 SQIVND (reference sequence). CDR3 in DNA: TGTGCCAGTAGTCCCAGGGTAACCTCCATCCATGAGCAGTTCTTC. It yields the protein CASSPRVTSIHEQFF. The full variable domain, completed using reference TRBV19 and TRBJ2-1, is DGGITQSPKYLFRKEGQNVTLSCEQNLNHDAMYWYRQDPGQGLRLIYYSQIVNDFQKGDIAEGYSVSREKKESFPLTVTSAQKNPTAFYLCASSPRVTSIHEQFFGPGTRLTVL.

This chain joins TRBV2 and TRBJ1-1, with D unresolved. V was shortened by 1 base and J by 3 bases, with 9 bases between the two germline ends. CDR3 length: 14 residues. CDR1 is SNHLY and CDR2 is FYNNEI in the germline V gene. The CDR3 sequence: CASSEGASYTEAFF. DNA for the CDR3: TGTGCCAGCAGTGAAGGGGCCTCCTACACTGAAGCTTTCTTT.

The rearrangement joins TRBV6-6 to TRBJ2-2; D perhaps matches TRBD1 (5 bases). The CDR3 spans 14 residues. Germline CDR1 MNHNY, CDR2 SVGAGI (reference sequence). Trimming stripped 2 bases from V and 1 base from J, with 5 bases between. The CDR3 bases are TGTGCCAGCAGTTACCAGGGGAACACCGGGGAGCTGTTTTTT. It codes for CASSYQGNTGELFF.

The chain combines TRBV28 with TRBJ1-3, with D possibly being TRBD1 (5 bases). The V end was cut by 1 base, the J end by 4 bases, with 17 bases between. The CDR3 spans 17 residues. Germline lookup yields CDR1 MDHEN and CDR2 SYDVKM. The CDR3 reads CASSLYVPGPRGNTIYF. DNA of the CDR3: TGTGCCAGCAGTTTATATGTTCCAGGGCCGAGGGGAAACACCATATATTTT. Together with reference TRBV28 and TRBJ1-3, the CDR3 gives the full variable domain: DVKVTQSSRYLVKRTGEKVFLECVQDMDHENMFWYRQDPGLGLRLIYFSYDVKMKEKGDIPEGYSVSREKKERFSLILESASTNQTSMYLCASSLYVPGPRGNTIYFGEGSWLTVV.

This rearrangement joins TRBV4-2 to TRBJ2-3, with 8 bases aligning to TRBD2. The CDR3 is 16 amino acids. Germline values: CDR1 LGHNA, CDR2 YNFKEQ. J gave up 3 bases and V 0 bases, and 5 bases lay outside the gene matches. The CDR3 DNA is TGTGCCAGCAGCCAAGATTTGCGGGGGGTAACAGATACGCAGTATTTT. Translating it yields CASSQDLRGVTDTQYF.

Note on this clone: Other DNA sequences in the same sample also yield this CDR3. The gene calls are TRBV14 and TRBJ2-7; 7 nucleotides match TRBD1. The germline V gene encodes CDR1 SGHDN and CDR2 FVKESK. The CDR3 is made up of 14 amino acids. The V segment lost 1 base and the J segment 3 bases; nucleotides outside the gene matches: 3. The CDR3 DNA is TGTGCCAGCAGCCAAGGCAGGGGGATCTACGAGCAGTACTTC. It codes for CASSQGRGIYEQYF. The full variable domain, completed using reference TRBV14 and TRBJ2-7, is EAGVTQFPSHSVIEKGQTVTLRCDPISGHDNLYWYRRVMGKEIKFLLHFVKESKQDESGMPNNRFLAERTGGTYSTLKVQPAELEDSGVYFCASSQGRGIYEQYFGPGTRLTVT.

The V and J genes are TRBV19 and TRBJ1-2, with D possibly being TRBD1 (5 bases). Germline V gene sequence: CDR1 LNHDA, CDR2 SQIVND (reference sequence). CDR3 size: 15 residues. The V end was cut by 11 bases, the J end by 0 bases, with 19 bases between. CDR3 sequence reads: CAASKGFPPNYGYTF. In nucleotides, the CDR3 is TGTGCCGCCTCGAAGGGGTTCCCACCTAACTATGGCTACACCTTC.

Here the CDR3 reads CASSHSPSGSSYNEQFF. The CDR3 coding sequence is TGCGCCAGCAGCCACTCCCCTAGCGGGAGCTCCTACAATGAGCAGTTCTTC. V and J are TRBV4-1 and TRBJ2-1, with 10 nucleotides matching TRBD2. Germline V gene sequence: CDR1 MGHRA, CDR2 YSYEKL. This CDR3 has 17 amino acids. V dropped 3 bases and J dropped 0; count of bases not matched to a gene: 5.

The rearrangement uses TRBV2 and TRBJ2-7, with 9 bases matching TRBD1. V dropped 4 bases and J dropped 6; count of bases not matched to a gene: 1. The CDR3 has 12 amino acids. CDR1 is SNHLY and CDR2 is FYNNEI in the germline V gene. CDR3 coding DNA: TGTGCCAGCAGTGGACAGGGGGGCGAGCAGTACTTC. This codes for CASSGQGGEQYF.

This clone was found once. The chain couples TRBV6-5 to TRBJ1-4, with a tentative D call TRBD1 (6 bases). V was shortened by 0 bases and J by 8 bases, with 16 bases between the two germline ends. CDR1 and CDR2 from the germline V gene are MNHEY and SVGAGI. The length of the CDR3 is 16 residues. The CDR3 region is CASSYSWGLRDEKLFF. In DNA, the CDR3 is TGTGCCAGCAGTTACTCCTGGGGGCTAAGGGACGAAAAACTGTTTTTT.

This clone was seen a single time. The chain joins TRBV19 to TRBJ2-7; D perhaps matches TRBD1 (5 bases). The germline gives CDR1 LNHDA, CDR2 SQIVND (reference sequence). The V and J ends lost 5 bases and 0 bases respectively, with 20 bases between them. The CDR3 is 17 residues long. CDR3 residues: CASSSSLVRDSSYEQYF. The CDR3 nucleotides read TGTGCCAGTAGTTCCAGTCTCGTCAGGGATAGCTCCTACGAGCAGTACTTC. Filled out from reference TRBV19 and TRBJ2-7, the complete variable domain reads DGGITQSPKYLFRKEGQNVTLSCEQNLNHDAMYWYRQDPGQGLRLIYYSQIVNDFQKGDIAEGYSVSREKKESFPLTVTSAQKNPTAFYLCASSSSLVRDSSYEQYFGPGTRLTVT.

V usage is TRBV7-9 and J usage is TRBJ1-2, with D perhaps TRBD1 (6 bases). Germline V gives CDR1 SEHNR, CDR2 FQNEAQ (reference sequence). V was cut by 4 bases and J by 4 bases, with 13 bases left in between. The CDR3 consists of 14 residues. The CDR3 nucleotides read TGTGCCAGCAGCTCGGACAGCTACTCCTATGGCTACACCTTC. Translating it yields CASSSDSYSYGYTF.